Given below is one T cell receptor (beta chain) in context. Its cognate antigen is unknown. This CDR3 contains 14 residues. V lost 7 bases, J lost 4 bases, and 6 bases stayed unmatched. CDR1 ENHRY and CDR2 SYGVKD come from the germline V gene. These data belong to a study of cytomegalovirus exposure and HLA in healthy donors. The study, taken as a whole, reports: In a later analysis, the majority of CMV-associated beta chains seemingly showed HLA restriction. Sequencing likely caused a cluster of highly shared sequence variants.

Amplification used 60 Vbeta primers and 13 Jbeta primers. Method: immunoSEQ multiplex PCR; TCRdb's copy keeps in-frame clones and lacks some. The sample holds 150,000 to 200,000 clones. V is TRBV10-3 and J is TRBJ2-3; 9 bases map to TRBD1. Sequenced: PBMCs. The receptor was isolated from a woman aged 60 to 75 in good health and CMV-seronegative. CDR3 in DNA: TGTGCCATCAAAACAGGGGGCGATCCAGATACGCAGTATTTT. As protein: CAIKTGGDPDTQYF.